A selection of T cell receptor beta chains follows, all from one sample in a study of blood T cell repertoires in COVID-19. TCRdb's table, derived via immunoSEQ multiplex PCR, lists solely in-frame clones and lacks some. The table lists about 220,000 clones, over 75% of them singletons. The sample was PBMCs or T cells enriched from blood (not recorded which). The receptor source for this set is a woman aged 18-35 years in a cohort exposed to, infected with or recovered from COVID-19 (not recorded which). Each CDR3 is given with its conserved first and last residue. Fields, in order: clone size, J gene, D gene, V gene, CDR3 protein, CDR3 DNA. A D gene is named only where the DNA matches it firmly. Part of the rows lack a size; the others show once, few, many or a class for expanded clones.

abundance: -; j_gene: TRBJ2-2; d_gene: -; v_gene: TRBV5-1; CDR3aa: CASSFSGEGGELFF; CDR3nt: TGCGCCAGCAGCTTTTCGGGAGAAGGTGGGGAGCTGTTTTTT
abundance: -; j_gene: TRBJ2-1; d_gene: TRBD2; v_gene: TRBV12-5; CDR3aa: CASGRNLAGGSEQFF; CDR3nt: TGTGCTAGTGGTCGAAACCTAGCGGGAGGGAGCGAGCAGTTCTTC
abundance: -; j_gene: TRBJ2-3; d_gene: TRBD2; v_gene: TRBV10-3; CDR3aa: CAISGGEGSGSTDTQYF; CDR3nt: TGTGCCATCAGTGGGGGGGAGGGTAGCGGGAGCACAGATACGCAGTATTTT
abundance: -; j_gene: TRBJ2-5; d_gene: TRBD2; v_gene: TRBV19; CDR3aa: CASSIDGRGGETQYF; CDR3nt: TGTGCCAGTAGTATAGACGGGAGGGGTGGAGAGACCCAGTACTTC
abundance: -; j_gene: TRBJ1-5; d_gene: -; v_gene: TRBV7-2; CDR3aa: CASSLGSQPQHF; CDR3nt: TGTGCCAGCAGCTTGGGGAGTCAGCCCCAGCATTTT
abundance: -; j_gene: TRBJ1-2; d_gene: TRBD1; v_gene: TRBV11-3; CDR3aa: CASSSTWTGGVYGYTF; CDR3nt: TGTGCCAGCAGCTCAACCTGGACAGGGGGAGTCTATGGCTACACCTTC
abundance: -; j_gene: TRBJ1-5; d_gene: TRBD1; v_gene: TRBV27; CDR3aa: CASSLLQGAQPQHF; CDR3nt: TGTGCCAGCAGTTTATTGCAGGGGGCCCAGCCCCAGCATTTT
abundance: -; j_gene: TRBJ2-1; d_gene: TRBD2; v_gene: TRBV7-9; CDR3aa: CASSPGTSGYNEQFF; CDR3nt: TGTGCCAGCAGCCCCGGGACTAGCGGATACAATGAGCAGTTCTTC
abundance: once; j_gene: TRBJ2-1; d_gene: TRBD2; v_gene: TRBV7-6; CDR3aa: CASSLDSPGTSGFEDNEQFF; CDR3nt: TGTGCCAGCAGCCTCGACAGTCCCGGGACTAGCGGGTTCGAAGACAATGAGCAGTTCTTC
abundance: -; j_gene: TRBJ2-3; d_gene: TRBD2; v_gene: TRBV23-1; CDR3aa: CASSQPPGAPVAGGVDTQYF; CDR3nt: TGCGCCAGCAGTCAACCGCCGGGGGCTCCCGTAGCGGGGGGGGTAGATACGCAGTATTTT
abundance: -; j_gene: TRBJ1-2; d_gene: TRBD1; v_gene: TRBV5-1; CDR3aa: CASSIGTGDGEGYTF; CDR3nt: TGCGCCAGCAGCATAGGGACAGGCGATGGTGAGGGCTACACCTTC
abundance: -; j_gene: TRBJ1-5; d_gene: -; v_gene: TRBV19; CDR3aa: CASSNPGAQPQHF; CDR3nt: TGTGCCAGTAGTAACCCAGGGGCTCAGCCCCAGCATTTT
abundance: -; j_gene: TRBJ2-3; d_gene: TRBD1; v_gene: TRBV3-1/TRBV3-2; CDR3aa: CASSQETGVDTDTQYF; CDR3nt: TGTGCCAGCAGCCAAGAGACAGGGGTGGACACAGATACGCAGTATTTT
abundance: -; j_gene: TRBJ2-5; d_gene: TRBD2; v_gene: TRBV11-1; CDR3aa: CASSLGTSGFWTQYF; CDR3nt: TGTGCCAGCAGCTTAGGGACTAGCGGCTTTTGGACCCAGTACTTC
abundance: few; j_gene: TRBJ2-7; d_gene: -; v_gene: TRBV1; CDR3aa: CTSSQEDGGGVYEQYF; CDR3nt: TGCACCAGCAGCCAAGAGGACGGCGGGGGGGTCTACGAGCAGTACTTC
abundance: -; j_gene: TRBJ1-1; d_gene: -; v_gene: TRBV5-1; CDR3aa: CASSLRPQGNTEAFF; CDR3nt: TGCGCCAGCAGCTTACGACCACAGGGGAACACTGAAGCTTTCTTT
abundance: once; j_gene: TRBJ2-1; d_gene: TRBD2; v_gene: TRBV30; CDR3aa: CAWSVETSGRENEQFF; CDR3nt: TGTGCCTGGAGTGTTGAGACTAGCGGGAGGGAGAATGAGCAGTTCTTC
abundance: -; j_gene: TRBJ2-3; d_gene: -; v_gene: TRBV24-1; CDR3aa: CATSDSTGTDTQYF; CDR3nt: TGTGCCACCAGTGATTCTACAGGCACAGATACGCAGTATTTT
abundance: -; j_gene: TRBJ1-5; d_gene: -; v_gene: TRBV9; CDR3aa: CASSRTWGSDQPQHF; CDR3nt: TGTGCCAGCAGCAGGACTTGGGGAAGTGATCAGCCCCAGCATTTT
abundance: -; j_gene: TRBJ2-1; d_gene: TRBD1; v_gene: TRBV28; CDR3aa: CASSPRGRQSYDSNEQFF; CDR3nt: TGTGCCAGCAGTCCCAGGGGGCGCCAGTCCTACGACAGCAATGAGCAGTTCTTC
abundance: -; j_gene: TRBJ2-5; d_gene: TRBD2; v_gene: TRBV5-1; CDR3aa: CASSPDAGGPRETQYF; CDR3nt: TGCGCCAGCAGCCCGGACGCGGGGGGGCCACGGGAGACCCAGTACTTC
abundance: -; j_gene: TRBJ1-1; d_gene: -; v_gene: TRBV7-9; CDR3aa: CASSQAQANTEAFF; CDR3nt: TGTGCCAGCAGCCAGGCGCAGGCGAACACTGAAGCTTTCTTT
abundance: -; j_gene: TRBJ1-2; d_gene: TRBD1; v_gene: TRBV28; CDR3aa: CASSPRQGAVRGYTF; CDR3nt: TGTGCCAGCAGTCCCCGACAGGGGGCAGTGCGTGGCTACACCTTC
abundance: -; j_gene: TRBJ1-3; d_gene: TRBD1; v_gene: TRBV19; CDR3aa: CASRRQGADSGNTIYF; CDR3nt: TGTGCCAGTAGGAGACAGGGAGCCGACTCTGGAAACACCATATATTTT
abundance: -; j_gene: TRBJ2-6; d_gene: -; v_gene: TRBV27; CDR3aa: CASRARSVLTF; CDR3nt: TGTGCCAGCAGAGCGCGGAGCGTCCTGACTTTC
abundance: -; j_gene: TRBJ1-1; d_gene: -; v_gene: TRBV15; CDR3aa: CATSRPQGFTEAFF; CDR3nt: TGTGCCACCAGCAGGCCACAGGGTTTTACTGAAGCTTTCTTT
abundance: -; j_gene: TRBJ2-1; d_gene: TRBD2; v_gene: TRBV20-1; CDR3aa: CSAHSGAQFF; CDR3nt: TGCAGTGCACATAGCGGGGCCCAGTTCTTC
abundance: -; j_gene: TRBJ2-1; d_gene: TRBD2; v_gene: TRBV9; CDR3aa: CASNPTSQYNEQFF; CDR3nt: TGTGCCAGCAACCCGACTAGCCAGTACAATGAGCAGTTCTTC
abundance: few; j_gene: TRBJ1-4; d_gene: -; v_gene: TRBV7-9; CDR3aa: CASSSSEGLEGEKLFF; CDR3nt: TGTGCCAGCAGCTCGTCAGAAGGGCTTGAGGGTGAAAAACTGTTTTTT
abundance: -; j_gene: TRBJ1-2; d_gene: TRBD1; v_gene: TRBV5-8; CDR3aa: CASSLGTATNYGYTF; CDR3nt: TGTGCCAGCAGCTTAGGGACAGCCACTAACTATGGCTACACCTTC
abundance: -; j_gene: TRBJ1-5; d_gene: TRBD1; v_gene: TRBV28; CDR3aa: CASREQGAGSQPQHF; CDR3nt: TGTGCCAGCAGGGAGCAGGGGGCCGGGAGTCAGCCCCAGCATTTT
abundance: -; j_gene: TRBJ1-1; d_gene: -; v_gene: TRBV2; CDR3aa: CASRAGIDTEAFF; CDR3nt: TGTGCCAGTAGGGCAGGGATCGACACTGAAGCTTTCTTT
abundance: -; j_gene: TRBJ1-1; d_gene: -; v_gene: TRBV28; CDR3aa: CASSLLGRAGDTEAFF; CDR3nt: TGTGCCAGCAGTTTATTAGGACGTGCCGGGGACACTGAAGCTTTCTTT
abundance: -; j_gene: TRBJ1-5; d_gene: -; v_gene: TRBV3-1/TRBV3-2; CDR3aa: CASSQDDSPNQPQHF; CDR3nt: TGTGCCAGCAGCCAAGATGACAGCCCCAATCAGCCCCAGCATTTT
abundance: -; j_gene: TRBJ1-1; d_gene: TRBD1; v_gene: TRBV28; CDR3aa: CASSQKGAPNTEAFF; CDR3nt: TGTGCCAGCAGCCAGAAGGGGGCCCCGAACACTGAAGCTTTCTTT
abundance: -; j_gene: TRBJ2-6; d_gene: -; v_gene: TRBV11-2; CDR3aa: CASSSWASGANVLTF; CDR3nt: TGTGCCAGCAGCTCCTGGGCCTCTGGGGCCAACGTCCTGACTTTC
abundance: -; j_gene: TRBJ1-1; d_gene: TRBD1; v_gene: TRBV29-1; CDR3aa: CSVEVQGDTEAFF; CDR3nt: TGCAGCGTTGAAGTACAGGGGGACACTGAAGCTTTCTTT
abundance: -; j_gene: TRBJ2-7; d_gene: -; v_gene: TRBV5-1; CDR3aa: CASSFRGPYEQYF; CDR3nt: TGCGCCAGCAGCTTCAGGGGCCCCTACGAGCAGTACTTC
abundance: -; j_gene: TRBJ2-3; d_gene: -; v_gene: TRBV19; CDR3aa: CASSIQGKTDTQYF; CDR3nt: TGTGCCAGTAGTATCCAGGGGAAGACAGATACGCAGTATTTT
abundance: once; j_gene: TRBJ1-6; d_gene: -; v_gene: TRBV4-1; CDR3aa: CASSQDSQIPSPLHF; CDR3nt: TGCGCCAGCAGCCAAGATTCCCAGATACCTTCACCCCTCCACTTT
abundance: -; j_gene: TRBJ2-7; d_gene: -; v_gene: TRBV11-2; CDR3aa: CASSPLMREPLSYEQYF; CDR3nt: TGTGCCAGCAGCCCTCTCATGCGGGAACCCCTCTCCTACGAGCAGTACTTC
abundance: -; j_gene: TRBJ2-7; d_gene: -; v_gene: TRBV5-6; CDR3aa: CASSPVNTGKDEQYF; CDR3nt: TGTGCCAGCAGCCCCGTGAACACAGGGAAGGACGAGCAGTACTTC